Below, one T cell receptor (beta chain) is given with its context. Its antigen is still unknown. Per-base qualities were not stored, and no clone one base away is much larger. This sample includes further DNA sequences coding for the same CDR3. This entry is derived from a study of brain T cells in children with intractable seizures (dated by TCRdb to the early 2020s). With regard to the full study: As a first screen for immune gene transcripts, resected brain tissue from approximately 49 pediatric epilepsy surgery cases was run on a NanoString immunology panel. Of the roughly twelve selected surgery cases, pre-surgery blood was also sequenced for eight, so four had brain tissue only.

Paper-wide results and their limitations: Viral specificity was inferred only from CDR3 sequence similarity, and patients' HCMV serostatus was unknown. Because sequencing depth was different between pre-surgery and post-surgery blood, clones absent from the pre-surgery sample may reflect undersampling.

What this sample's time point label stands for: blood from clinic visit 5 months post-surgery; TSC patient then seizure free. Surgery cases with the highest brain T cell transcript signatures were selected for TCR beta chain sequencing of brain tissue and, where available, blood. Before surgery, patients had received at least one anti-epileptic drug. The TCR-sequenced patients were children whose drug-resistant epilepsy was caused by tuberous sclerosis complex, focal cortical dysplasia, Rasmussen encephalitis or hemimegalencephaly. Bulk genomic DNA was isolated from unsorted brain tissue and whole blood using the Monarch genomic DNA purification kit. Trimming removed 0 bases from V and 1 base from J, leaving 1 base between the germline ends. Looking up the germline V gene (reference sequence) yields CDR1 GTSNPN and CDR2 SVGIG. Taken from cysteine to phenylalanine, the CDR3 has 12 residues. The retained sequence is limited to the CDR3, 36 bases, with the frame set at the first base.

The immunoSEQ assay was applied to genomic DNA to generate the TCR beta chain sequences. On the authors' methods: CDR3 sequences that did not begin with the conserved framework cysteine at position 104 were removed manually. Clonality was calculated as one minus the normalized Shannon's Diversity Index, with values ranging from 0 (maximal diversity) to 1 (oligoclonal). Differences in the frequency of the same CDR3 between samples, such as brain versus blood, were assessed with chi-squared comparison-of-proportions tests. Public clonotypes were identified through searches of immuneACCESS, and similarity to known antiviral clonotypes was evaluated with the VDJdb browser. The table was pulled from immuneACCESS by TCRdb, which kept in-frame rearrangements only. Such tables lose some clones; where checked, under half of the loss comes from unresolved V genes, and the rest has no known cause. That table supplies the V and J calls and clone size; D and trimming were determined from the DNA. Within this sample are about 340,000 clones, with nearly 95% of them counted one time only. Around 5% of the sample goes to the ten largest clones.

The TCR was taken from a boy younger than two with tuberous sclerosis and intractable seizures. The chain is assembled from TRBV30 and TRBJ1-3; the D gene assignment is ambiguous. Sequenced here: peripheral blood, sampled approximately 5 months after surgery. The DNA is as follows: TGTGCCTGGAGTGTATCTGGAAACACCATATATTTT. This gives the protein CAWSVSGNTIYF.